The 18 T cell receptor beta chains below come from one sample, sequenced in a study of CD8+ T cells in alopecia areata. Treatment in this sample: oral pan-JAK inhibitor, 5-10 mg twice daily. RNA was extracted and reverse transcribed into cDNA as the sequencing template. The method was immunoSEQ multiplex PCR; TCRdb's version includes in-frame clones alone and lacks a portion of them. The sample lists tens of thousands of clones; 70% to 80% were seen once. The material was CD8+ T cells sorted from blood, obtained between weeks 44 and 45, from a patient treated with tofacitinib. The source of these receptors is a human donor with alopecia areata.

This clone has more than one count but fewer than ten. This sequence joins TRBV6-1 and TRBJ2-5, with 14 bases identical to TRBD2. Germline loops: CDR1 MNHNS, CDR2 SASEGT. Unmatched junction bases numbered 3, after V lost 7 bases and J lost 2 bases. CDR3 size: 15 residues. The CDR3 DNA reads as TGTGCCAGCAACCGACTAGCGGGGGGGCAAGAGACCCAGTACTTC. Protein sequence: CASNRLAGGQETQYF.

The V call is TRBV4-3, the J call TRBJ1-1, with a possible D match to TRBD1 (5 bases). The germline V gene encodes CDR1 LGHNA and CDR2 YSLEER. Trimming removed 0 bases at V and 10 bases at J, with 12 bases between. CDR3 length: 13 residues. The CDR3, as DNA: TGCGCCAGCAGCCAAGAAGTTTCCAGGGCAGCTTTCTTT. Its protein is CASSQEVSRAAFF.

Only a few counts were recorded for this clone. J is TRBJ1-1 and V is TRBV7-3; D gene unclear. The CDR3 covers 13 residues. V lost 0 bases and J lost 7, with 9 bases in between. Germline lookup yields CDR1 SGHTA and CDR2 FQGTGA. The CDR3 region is CASSLTYGSEAFF. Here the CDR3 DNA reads TGTGCCAGCAGCTTAACCTATGGCAGTGAAGCTTTCTTT. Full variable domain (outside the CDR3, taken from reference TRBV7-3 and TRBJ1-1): GAGVSQTPSNKVTEKGKYVELRCDPISGHTALYWYRQSLGQGPEFLIYFQGTGAADDSGLPNDRFFAVRPEGSVSTLKIQRTERGDSAVYLCASSLTYGSEAFFGQGTRLTVV.

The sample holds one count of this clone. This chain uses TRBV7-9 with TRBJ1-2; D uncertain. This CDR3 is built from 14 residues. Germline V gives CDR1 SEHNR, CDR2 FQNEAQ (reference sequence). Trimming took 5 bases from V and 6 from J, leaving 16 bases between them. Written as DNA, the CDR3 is TGTGCCAGCAGCAACAACAGTAAAGTAAATGGCTACACCTTC. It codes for CASSNNSKVNGYTF.

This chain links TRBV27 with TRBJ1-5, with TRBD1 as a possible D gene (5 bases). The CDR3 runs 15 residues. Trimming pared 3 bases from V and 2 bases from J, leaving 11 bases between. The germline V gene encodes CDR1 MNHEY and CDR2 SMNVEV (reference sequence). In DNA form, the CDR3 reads TGTGCCAGCAGTTTGGGGGGTTCGGGCAATCAGCCCCAGCATTTT. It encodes CASSLGGSGNQPQHF.

As DNA, the CDR3 is TGTGCCAGCAGTTTAATGTTCCAGGGGGCGCTTGGCTACACCTTC. This encodes CASSLMFQGALGYTF. This chain connects TRBV27 to TRBJ1-2; TRBD1 matches at 8 bases. V shed 2 bases, J shed 7 bases, and the junction held 9 bases outside the gene matches. Germline V lookup: CDR1 MNHEY, CDR2 SMNVEV (reference sequence). The CDR3 extends over 15 amino acids.

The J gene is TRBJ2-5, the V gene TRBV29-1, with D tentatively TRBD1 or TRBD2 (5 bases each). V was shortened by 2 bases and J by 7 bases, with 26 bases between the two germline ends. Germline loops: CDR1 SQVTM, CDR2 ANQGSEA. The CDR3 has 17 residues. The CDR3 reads CSVERTPLEGLLGTQYF. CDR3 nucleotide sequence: TGCAGCGTTGAACGGACACCCCTCGAGGGTCTTCTAGGGACCCAGTACTTC.

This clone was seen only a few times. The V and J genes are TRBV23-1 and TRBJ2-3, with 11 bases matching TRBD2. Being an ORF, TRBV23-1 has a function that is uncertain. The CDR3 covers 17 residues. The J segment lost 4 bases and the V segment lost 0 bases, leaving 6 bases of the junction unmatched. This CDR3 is CASSQSGLAGGSDTQYF. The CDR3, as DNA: TGCGCCAGCAGTCAATCTGGGCTAGCGGGGGGATCAGATACGCAGTATTTT.

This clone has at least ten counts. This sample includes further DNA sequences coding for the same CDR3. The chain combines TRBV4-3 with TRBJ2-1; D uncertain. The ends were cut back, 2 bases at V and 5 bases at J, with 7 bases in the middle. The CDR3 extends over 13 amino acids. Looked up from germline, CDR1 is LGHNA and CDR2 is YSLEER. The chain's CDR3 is CASSQSLNNEQFF. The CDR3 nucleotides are TGCGCCAGCAGCCAATCATTAAACAATGAGCAGTTCTTC.

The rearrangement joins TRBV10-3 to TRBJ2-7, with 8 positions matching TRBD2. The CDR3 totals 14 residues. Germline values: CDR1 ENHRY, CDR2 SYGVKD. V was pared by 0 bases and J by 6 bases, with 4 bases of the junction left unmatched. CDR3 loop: CAISESGGATEQYF. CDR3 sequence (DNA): TGTGCCATCAGTGAGTCCGGGGGGGCGACCGAGCAGTACTTC.

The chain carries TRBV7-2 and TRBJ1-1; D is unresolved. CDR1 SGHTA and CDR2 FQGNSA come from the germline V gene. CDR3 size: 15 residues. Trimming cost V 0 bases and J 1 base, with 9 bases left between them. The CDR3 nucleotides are TGTGCCAGCAGCTTAGCGGAGGGAAGGAACACTGAAGCTTTCTTT. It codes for CASSLAEGRNTEAFF.

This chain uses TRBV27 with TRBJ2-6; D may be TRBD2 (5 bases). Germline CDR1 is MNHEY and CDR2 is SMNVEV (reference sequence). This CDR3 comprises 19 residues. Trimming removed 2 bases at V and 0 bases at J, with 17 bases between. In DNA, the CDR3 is TGTGCCAGCAGTTTAGCGTCGGGGTTGCCACTCTCTGGGGCCAACGTCCTGACTTTC. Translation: CASSLASGLPLSGANVLTF. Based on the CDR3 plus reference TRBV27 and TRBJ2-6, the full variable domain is EAQVTQNPRYLITVTGKKLTVTCSQNMNHEYMSWYRQDPGLGLRQIYYSMNVEVTDKGDVPEGYKVSRKEKRNFPLILESPSPNQTSLYFCASSLASGLPLSGANVLTFGAGSRLTVL.

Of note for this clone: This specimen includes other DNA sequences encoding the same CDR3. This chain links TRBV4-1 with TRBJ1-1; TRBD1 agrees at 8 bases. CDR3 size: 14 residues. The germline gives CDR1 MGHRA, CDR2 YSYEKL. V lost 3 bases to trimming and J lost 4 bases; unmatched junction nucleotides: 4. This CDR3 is CASSQNRGGTEAFF. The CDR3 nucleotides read TGCGCCAGCAGCCAGAACAGGGGGGGCACTGAAGCTTTCTTT.

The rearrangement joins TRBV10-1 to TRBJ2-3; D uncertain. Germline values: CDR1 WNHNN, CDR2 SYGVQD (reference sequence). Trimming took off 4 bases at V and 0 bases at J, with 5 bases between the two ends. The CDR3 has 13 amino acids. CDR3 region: CASSGTSTDTQYF. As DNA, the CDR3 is TGCGCCAGCAGTGGAACTAGCACAGATACGCAGTATTTT.

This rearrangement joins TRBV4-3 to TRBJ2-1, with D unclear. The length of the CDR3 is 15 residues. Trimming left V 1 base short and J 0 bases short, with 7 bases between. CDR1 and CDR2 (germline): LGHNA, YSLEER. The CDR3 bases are TGCGCCAGCAGCCAAGGACCTAGCTCCTACAATGAGCAGTTCTTC. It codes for CASSQGPSSYNEQFF.

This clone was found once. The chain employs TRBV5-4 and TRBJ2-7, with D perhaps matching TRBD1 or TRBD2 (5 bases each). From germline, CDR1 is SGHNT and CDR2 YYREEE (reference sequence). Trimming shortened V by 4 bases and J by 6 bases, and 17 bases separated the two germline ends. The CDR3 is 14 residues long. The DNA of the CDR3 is TGTGCCAGCAGCATGGACCGGGACGCACGCGAGCAGTACTTC. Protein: CASSMDRDAREQYF.

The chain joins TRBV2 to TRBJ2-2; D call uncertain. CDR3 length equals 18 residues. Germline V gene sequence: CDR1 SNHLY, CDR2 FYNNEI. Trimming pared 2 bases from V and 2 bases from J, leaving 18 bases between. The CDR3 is CASSEYLARTQNTGELFF. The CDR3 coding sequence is TGTGCCAGCAGTGAATATCTGGCGAGAACTCAAAACACCGGGGAGCTGTTTTTT.

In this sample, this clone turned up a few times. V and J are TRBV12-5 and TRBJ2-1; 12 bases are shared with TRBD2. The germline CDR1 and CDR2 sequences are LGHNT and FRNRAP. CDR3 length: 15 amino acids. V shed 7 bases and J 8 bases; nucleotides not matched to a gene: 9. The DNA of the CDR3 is TGTGCTAGTGTCCCGTCCCTAGCGGGGGGGGATGAGCAGTTCTTC. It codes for CASVPSLAGGDEQFF.